The T cell receptor (beta chain) under discussion was sequenced for a study of T cells after posttransplantation cyclophosphamide. TCRdb's table, derived via immunoSEQ multiplex PCR, lists solely in-frame clones and lacks some. The sample has about 66,000 clones, roughly 95% seen once; the top ten hold about 3%. As for this clone: The antigen is undetermined.

On the day of bone marrow donation, the related graft donor provided peripheral blood. The CDR3 contains 14 residues. Trimming left V 0 bases short and J 1 base short, with 5 bases between. Germline CDR1 and CDR2: SGHDT and YYEEEE. Whole-study findings and limits: Recipient CMV seropositivity and CMV reactivation strongly tracked TRB clonality. Donor-recipient repertoire similarity was low at 1-2 months, rising over year one. TRB overlap between skin or GI tissue T cells and blood was limited.

The chain joins TRBV5-6 to TRBJ2-4; tentative D call: TRBD1 (5 bases). The sample taken for sequencing was PBMCs. The source is a woman aged 30 to 39 in good health and a related stem cell transplant donor. DNA for the CDR3: TGTGCCAGCAGCTTGGGACAGGCCAAAAACATTCAGTACTTC. This encodes CASSLGQAKNIQYF.